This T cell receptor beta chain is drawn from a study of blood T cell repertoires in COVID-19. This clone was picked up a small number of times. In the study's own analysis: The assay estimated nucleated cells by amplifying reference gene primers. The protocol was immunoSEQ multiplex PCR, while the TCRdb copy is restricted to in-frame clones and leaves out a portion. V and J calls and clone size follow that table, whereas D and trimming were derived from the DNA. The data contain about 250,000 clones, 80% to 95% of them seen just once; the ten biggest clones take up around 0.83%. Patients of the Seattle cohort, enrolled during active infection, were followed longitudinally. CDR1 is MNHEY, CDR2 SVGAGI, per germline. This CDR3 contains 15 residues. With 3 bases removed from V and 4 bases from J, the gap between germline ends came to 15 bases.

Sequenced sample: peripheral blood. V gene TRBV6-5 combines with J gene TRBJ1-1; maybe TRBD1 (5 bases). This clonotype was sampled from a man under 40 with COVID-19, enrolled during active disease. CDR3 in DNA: TGTGCCAGCAGTTATTCTTCCAGGGTAGGCACTGAAGCTTTCTTT. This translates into CASSYSSRVGTEAFF.